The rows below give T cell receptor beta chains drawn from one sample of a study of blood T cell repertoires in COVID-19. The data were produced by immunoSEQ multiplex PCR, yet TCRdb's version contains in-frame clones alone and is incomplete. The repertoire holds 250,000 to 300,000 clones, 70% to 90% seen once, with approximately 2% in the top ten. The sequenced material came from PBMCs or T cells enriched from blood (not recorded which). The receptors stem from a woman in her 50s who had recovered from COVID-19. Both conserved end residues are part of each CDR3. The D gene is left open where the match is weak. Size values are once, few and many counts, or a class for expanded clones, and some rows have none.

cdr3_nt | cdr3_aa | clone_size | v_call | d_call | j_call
TGTGCCAGCAGAGGACAGGGAGGGAATTCACCCCTCCACTTT | CASRGQGGNSPLHF | . | TRBV9 | TRBD1 | TRBJ1-6
TGTGCCAGCAGACTTGAGTCAGCGGGAGGGGGCGATGAGCAGTTCTTC | CASRLESAGGGDEQFF | few | TRBV5-5 | TRBD2 | TRBJ2-1
TGTGCCATCAGTGAAGGGTTGTGGGAGGAGGGAGAAAAACTGTTTTTT | CAISEGLWEEGEKLFF | . | TRBV10-3 | . | TRBJ1-4
TGCGCCAGCAGACGCGATACAGGGGGAGGAAACACTGAAGCTTTCTTT | CASRRDTGGGNTEAFF | once | TRBV5-1 | TRBD1 | TRBJ1-1
TGTGCCGGGCGACTAGCGGGAGTGTCATATGAGCAGTTCTTC | CAGRLAGVSYEQFF | . | TRBV7-9 | TRBD2 | TRBJ2-1
TGTGCCAGCAGTTCCGGACAGGGCTCCTATAATTCACCCCTCCACTTT | CASSSGQGSYNSPLHF | once | TRBV6-5 | TRBD1 | TRBJ1-6
TGTGCCACCAGTGATTTGCATGCTGGACAGCTCTCTGGAAACACCATATATTTT | CATSDLHAGQLSGNTIYF | . | TRBV24-1 | . | TRBJ1-3
TGTGCCAGCAGCTTAGGCAGAGGACAGGGTATTCTTGAGCAGTACTTC | CASSLGRGQGILEQYF | once | TRBV13 | TRBD1 | TRBJ2-7
TGTGCCAGCAGCCCTCTAGCGAAAAGCTCCTACGAGCAGTACTTC | CASSPLAKSSYEQYF | . | TRBV5-6 | . | TRBJ2-7
TGTGCCAGCAGTTACTATGGGGGCGATGGCTACACCTTC | CASSYYGGDGYTF | . | TRBV6-6 | . | TRBJ1-2
TGTGCCAGCAGTTTACGGCTAGGGGTAGGAAACACCATATATTTT | CASSLRLGVGNTIYF | . | TRBV6-5 | . | TRBJ1-3
TGTGCCTGGCTCCCCGGAAGGTTAAGGGACTACACTGAAGCTTTCTTT | CAWLPGRLRDYTEAFF | . | TRBV30 | . | TRBJ1-1
TGTGCCAGCAGCCTCGGAGGGAAGGGAAACACCATATATTTT | CASSLGGKGNTIYF | once | TRBV28 | . | TRBJ1-3
TGTGCCAGCAGCTTTGGGCAGCTAGCGGGAGTCGGGGAGACCCAGTACTTC | CASSFGQLAGVGETQYF | . | TRBV7-2 | TRBD2 | TRBJ2-5
TGTGCCAGCAGCTTAGGCCAGCGGGAGTGGTTGGGGGAGACCCAGTACTTC | CASSLGQREWLGETQYF | . | TRBV7-6 | TRBD2 | TRBJ2-5
TGTGCCACCCTCGGCCGGCAGGCGGGGACTGAAGCTTTCTTT | CATLGRQAGTEAFF | once | TRBV5-8 | . | TRBJ1-1
TGTGCCAGCAGTTTAAGGTCCGGGACAGGGGGCTCTGGGGCCAACGTCCTGACTTTC | CASSLRSGTGGSGANVLTF | . | TRBV27 | TRBD1 | TRBJ2-6
TGTGCCAGCTCACCCCAAGGGACAGAGAACACTGAAGCTTTCTTT | CASSPQGTENTEAFF | . | TRBV18 | TRBD1 | TRBJ1-1
TGTGCCAGCAGTCGAGGCGGTAGCGACGATACGCAGTATTTT | CASSRGGSDDTQYF | once | TRBV7-2 | . | TRBJ2-3
TGTGCCAGCAGTTTAAATCTAGGTGTAGGAAACGAGCAGTACTTC | CASSLNLGVGNEQYF | once | TRBV27 | . | TRBJ2-7
TGTGCCAGCAGTTCCACGGCGACAGGGCTGCCGGAAAAACTGTTTTTT | CASSSTATGLPEKLFF | . | TRBV28 | TRBD1 | TRBJ1-4
TGTGCCAGCAAGAGGGATGGCAGTAAGAACTATGGCTACACCTTC | CASKRDGSKNYGYTF | . | TRBV2 | . | TRBJ1-2
TGTGCCAGCACCGGGGGGCCCGGGGAGCTGTTTTTT | CASTGGPGELFF | . | TRBV12-3/TRBV12-4 | . | TRBJ2-2
TGTGCCAGCGGGAAGCCCGGGACAGGGTGGCCCGAGCAGTACTTC | CASGKPGTGWPEQYF | . | TRBV27 | TRBD1 | TRBJ2-7
TGCAGCGTCATACAGGGGCCGAACACTGAAGCTTTCTTT | CSVIQGPNTEAFF | few | TRBV29-1 | TRBD1 | TRBJ1-1
TGCGCCAGCAGTCCTTCTAGCGGGACGGCGGGTCAGTACTTC | CASSPSSGTAGQYF | few | TRBV10-2 | TRBD2 | TRBJ2-7
TGTGCCAGCCGGGACAGGTTAAGCTATGGCTACACCTTC | CASRDRLSYGYTF | once | TRBV28 | TRBD1 | TRBJ1-2
TGTGCCAGCAGCCCGGGGACTAGCGGCTACTACGAGCAGTACTTC | CASSPGTSGYYEQYF | . | TRBV3-1/TRBV3-2 | TRBD2 | TRBJ2-7
TGTGCCACCAGCACATACAGGGGTAGCAATCAGCCCCAGCATTTT | CATSTYRGSNQPQHF | . | TRBV15 | TRBD1 | TRBJ1-5
TGTGCCAGCAACCTGGACACGGAGACCCAGTACTTC | CASNLDTETQYF | . | TRBV2 | . | TRBJ2-5
TGTGCCACCAGCAGAGATCGAACAGGGCAGAATGAAAAACTGTTTTTT | CATSRDRTGQNEKLFF | . | TRBV15 | . | TRBJ1-4
TGTGCCAGCAGTGTAGATAGCAATCAGCCCCAGCATTTT | CASSVDSNQPQHF | . | TRBV2 | . | TRBJ1-5
TGTGCCAGCTCATGGGCAGGGTATGAGCAGTTCTTC | CASSWAGYEQFF | . | TRBV18 | . | TRBJ2-1
TGCGCCAGCGGCTATAGCGGGAGGGCCGACGAGCAGTACTTC | CASGYSGRADEQYF | . | TRBV5-1 | TRBD2 | TRBJ2-7
TGTGCCAGCAGTTACAAACCCCGGACGGGATACTACGAGCAGTACTTC | CASSYKPRTGYYEQYF | . | TRBV28 | . | TRBJ2-7
TGTGCCAGCACATTAGACGCAGGGGCCACTGAAGCTTTCTTT | CASTLDAGATEAFF | . | TRBV2 | . | TRBJ1-1
TGTGCCAGCAGCTTCGCAGGGGCAATCGGGGAGCTGTTTTTT | CASSFAGAIGELFF | . | TRBV6-5 | . | TRBJ2-2
TGTGCCAGCAGTTTAACGGGAGGGTCGCGGGGAAACACCATATATTTT | CASSLTGGSRGNTIYF | . | TRBV28 | . | TRBJ1-3
TGTGCCAGCAGGGACAGGGGGCGCGATGAGCAGTTCTTC | CASRDRGRDEQFF | . | TRBV7-8 | TRBD1 | TRBJ2-1
TGTGCCAGCAGGCTGACAGGGAAGCAGCCCCAGCATTTT | CASRLTGKQPQHF | . | TRBV6-5 | TRBD1 | TRBJ1-5
TGTGCCAGCAGCTTGGTAGGGGTTCTGGAAGGGGGTTTCGACTATGGCTACACCTTC | CASSLVGVLEGGFDYGYTF | few | TRBV5-4 | . | TRBJ1-2
TGTGCCAGCAGTCCAGGGACAGGGGGCGGGTACGAGCAGTACTTC | CASSPGTGGGYEQYF | . | TRBV28 | TRBD1 | TRBJ2-7